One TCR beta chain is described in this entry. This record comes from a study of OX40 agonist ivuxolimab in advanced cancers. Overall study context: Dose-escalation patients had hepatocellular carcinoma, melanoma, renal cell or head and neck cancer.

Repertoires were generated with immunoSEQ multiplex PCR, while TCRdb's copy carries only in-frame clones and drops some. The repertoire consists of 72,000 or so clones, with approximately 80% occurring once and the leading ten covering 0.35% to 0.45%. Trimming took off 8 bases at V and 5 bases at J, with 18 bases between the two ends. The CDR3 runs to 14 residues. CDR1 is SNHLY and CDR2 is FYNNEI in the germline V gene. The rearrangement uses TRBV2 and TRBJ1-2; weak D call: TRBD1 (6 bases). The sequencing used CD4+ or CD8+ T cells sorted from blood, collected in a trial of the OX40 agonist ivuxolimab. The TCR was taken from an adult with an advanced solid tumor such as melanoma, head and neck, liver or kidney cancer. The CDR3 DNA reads TGTGCCAGCCCCCGGGGGCCGGGTCCTTATGGCTACACCTTC. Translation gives CASPRGPGPYGYTF.